This TCR beta chain stems from a study of T cells in Graves' hyperthyroidism and ophthalmopathy. Notes on the study in general: Onset of ophthalmopathy came a median approximately 6 months after the model predicted it.

Amplification targeted TCR beta CDR3 regions from RNA transcripts. TCR CDR3 regions were first amplified by RT-PCR with HTBI primers. TCRdb reprocessed the multiplex PCR reads with MiXCR, giving one entry per CDR3 protein. In the table there are about 500,000 distinct CDR3 sequences, roughly 15% of which are singletons. This CDR3 has 13 residues. CDR1 DFQATT and CDR2 SNEGSKA come from the germline V gene (reference sequence). Trimming took 3 bases from V and 5 from J, leaving 14 bases between them. About this clonotype itself: Its antigen is still unknown.

Sequencing was carried out using blood. The rearrangement joins TRBV20-1 to TRBJ2-7; D call uncertain. The receptor comes from a woman between 18 and 29 years old with Graves' ophthalmopathy. The CDR3 DNA reads TGCAGTGCTAGCGGTCTGACCACCCACGAGCAGTACTTC. Protein product: CSASGLTTHEQYF.